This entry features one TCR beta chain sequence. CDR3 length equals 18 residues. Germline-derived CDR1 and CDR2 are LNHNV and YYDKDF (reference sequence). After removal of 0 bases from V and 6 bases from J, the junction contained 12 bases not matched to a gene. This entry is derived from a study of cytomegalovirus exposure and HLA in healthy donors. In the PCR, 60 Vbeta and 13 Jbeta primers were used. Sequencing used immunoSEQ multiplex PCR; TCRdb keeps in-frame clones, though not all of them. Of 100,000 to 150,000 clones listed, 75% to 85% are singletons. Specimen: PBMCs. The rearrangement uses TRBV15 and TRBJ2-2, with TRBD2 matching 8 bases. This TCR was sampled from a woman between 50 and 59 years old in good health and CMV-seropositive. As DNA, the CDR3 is TGTGCCACCAGCAGAGATCTAGCGGGCAGGACTAACGCCGGGGAGCTGTTTTTT. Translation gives CATSRDLAGRTNAGELFF.